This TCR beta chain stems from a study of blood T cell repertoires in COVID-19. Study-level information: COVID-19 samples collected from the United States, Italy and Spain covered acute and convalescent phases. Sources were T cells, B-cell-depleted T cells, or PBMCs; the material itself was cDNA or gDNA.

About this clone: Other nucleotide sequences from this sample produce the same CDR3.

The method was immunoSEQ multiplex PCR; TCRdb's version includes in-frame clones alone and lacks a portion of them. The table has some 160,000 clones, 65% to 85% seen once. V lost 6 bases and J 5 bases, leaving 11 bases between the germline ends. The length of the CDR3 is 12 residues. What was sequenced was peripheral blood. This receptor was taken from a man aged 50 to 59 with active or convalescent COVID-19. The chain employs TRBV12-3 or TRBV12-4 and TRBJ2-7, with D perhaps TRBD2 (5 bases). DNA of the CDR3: TGTGCCAGCAGCCGATCGGGAAACGAGCAGTACTTC. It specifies CASSRSGNEQYF.